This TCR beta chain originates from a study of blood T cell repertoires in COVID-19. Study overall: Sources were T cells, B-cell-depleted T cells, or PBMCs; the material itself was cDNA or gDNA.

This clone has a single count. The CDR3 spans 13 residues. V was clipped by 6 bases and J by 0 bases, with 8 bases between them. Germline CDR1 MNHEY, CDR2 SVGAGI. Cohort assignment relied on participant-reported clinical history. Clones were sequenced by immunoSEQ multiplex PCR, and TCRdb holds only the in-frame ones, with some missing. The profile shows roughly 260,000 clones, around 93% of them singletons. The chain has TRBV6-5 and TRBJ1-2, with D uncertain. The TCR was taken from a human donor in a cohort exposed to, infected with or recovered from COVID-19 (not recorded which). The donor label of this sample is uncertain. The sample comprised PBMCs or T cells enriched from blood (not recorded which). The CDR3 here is CASRSEANYGYTF. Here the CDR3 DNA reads TGTGCCAGCAGAAGCGAAGCTAACTATGGCTACACCTTC.